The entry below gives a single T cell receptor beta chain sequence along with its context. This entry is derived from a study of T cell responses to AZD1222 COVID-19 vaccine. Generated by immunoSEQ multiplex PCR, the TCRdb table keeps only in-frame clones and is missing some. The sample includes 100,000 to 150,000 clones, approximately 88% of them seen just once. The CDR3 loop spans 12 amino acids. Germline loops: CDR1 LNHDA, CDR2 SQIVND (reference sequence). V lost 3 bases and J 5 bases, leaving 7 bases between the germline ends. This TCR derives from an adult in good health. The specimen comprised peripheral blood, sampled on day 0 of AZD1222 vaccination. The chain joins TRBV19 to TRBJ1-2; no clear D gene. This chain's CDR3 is CASSIPGYGYTF. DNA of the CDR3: TGTGCCAGTAGTATTCCTGGGTATGGCTACACCTTC. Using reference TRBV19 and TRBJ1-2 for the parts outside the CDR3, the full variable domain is DGGITQSPKYLFRKEGQNVTLSCEQNLNHDAMYWYRQDPGQGLRLIYYSQIVNDFQKGDIAEGYSVSREKKESFPLTVTSAQKNPTAFYLCASSIPGYGYTFGSGTRLTVV.